This T cell receptor beta chain was captured in a study of neurological immune-mediated disorders. Study-level results: No CDR3 amino acid sequences were shared by expanded clones across subjects, suggesting private repertoires in all groups.

By sample fraction, this clonotype is medium-sized. Its antigen is undetermined. The cDNA was synthesized by means of template-switch 5'RACE, which was carried out with 10-nucleotide random UMIs. TCRdb processed the 5' RACE reads anew with MiXCR; each CDR3 protein has one entry. The table lists 30,000 to 45,000 distinct CDR3 sequences, 11% of them singletons. There are 14 residues in the CDR3. The trim removed 4 bases at V and 3 bases at J, leaving 4 bases unmatched. CDR1 is DFQATT and CDR2 is SNEGSKA in the germline V gene (reference sequence). Sorted libraries were derived from about a million CD4+ or CD8+ T cells.

The rearrangement uses TRBV20-1 and TRBJ2-3; 10 bases fit TRBD1. The receptor's source is a woman aged 30 to 39 with HTLV-1-associated myelopathy (HAM/TSP). Sequences were obtained from CD4+ T cells from blood. Here the CDR3 reads CSATRQGATDTQYF. CDR3 nucleotides: TGCAGTGCTACCCGACAGGGGGCAACAGATACGCAGTATTTT.